This T cell receptor (beta chain) was sequenced in a study of spatial heterogeneity in lung cancer. Study summary: The donors were 55 to 80 patients with non-small cell lung cancer that was early-stage and untreated. Mean representation of each unique TCR and UMI combination in the raw reads exceeded nine occurrences.

The study tagged each TCR cDNA molecule with a unique molecular identifier. Using its own MiXCR run on the 5' RACE reads, TCRdb lists one record per CDR3 protein. The table has just over 70,000 distinct CDR3 sequences, approximately 8.9% seen once. The time point: blood at routine non-recurrence follow-up after resection. No cell sorting; template was whole RNA from tumor, lung tissue or PBMC. V was pared by 4 bases and J by 4 bases, with 8 bases of the junction left unmatched. Germline CDR1 ENHRY, CDR2 SYGVKD. The CDR3 extends over 15 amino acids. The TCR sequence derives from a female donor with early-stage non-small cell lung cancer. V gene TRBV10-3 combines with J gene TRBJ2-7; TRBD1 matches at 9 bases. The sequencing used PBMCs, collected at follow-up. CDR3 DNA sequence: TGTGCCATCAGTGGGGGACAGGGCCTAGGGTACGAGCAGTACTTC. It translates to CAISGGQGLGYEQYF.